These 30 T cell receptor beta chains came from one sample sequenced in a study of CD8 T cells in ankylosing spondylitis. Each CDR3 protein is one row after TCRdb ran MiXCR on the 5' RACE reads. Of around 120,000 distinct CDR3 sequences listed, about a tenth are singletons. The sample consisted of blood, either unsorted or a sorted T cell fraction (not recorded which). The receptors here all came from a male donor with ankylosing spondylitis or in good health (not recorded which).

This clonotype came up many times. The chain combines TRBV7-2 with TRBJ2-5; tentatively, D is TRBD2 (6 bases). The V gene lost 5 bases and the J gene lost 2 bases, with 18 bases spanning the gap. CDR3 length: 16 residues. Germline CDR1 is SGHTA and CDR2 is FQGNSA. The CDR3 nucleotides are TGTGCCAGCAGCGCCATGGGCGGGACCTGGCAAGAGACCCAGTACTTC. Its protein product is CASSAMGGTWQETQYF.

Many counts were recorded for this clonotype. This chain connects TRBV20-1 to TRBJ2-7; tentative D call: TRBD1 (5 bases). V was cut by 2 bases and J by 6 bases, with 20 bases left in between. The CDR3 totals 15 residues. CDR1 and CDR2 (germline): DFQATT, SNEGSKA (reference sequence). The CDR3 loop reads CSARLQAVLPGEQYF. The CDR3 bases are TGCAGTGCTAGACTACAGGCGGTCTTACCGGGCGAGCAGTACTTC.

This clonotype was counted ten times or more. This chain links TRBV11-2 with TRBJ2-5; 9 nucleotides match TRBD2. The CDR3 extends over 14 amino acids. V lost 0 bases and J lost 9; bases outside the gene matches: 5. Germline V lookup: CDR1 SGHAT, CDR2 FQNNGV. This CDR3 reads CASSLEVSGSPQYF. In DNA form, the CDR3 reads TGTGCCAGCAGCTTAGAGGTTAGCGGGAGCCCCCAGTACTTC.

This clonotype is termed medium-sized. The chain uses TRBV12-3 or TRBV12-4 and TRBJ2-3, with a tentative D call TRBD1 (7 bases). V was shortened by 0 bases and J by 5 bases, with 15 bases between the two germline ends. This CDR3 is 16 amino acids long. CDR3 loop: CASSLAMAGGKDTQYF. The CDR3 DNA reads as TGTGCCAGCAGTTTAGCGATGGCAGGGGGGAAAGATACGCAGTATTTT.

This clonotype was recorded many times. This rearrangement joins TRBV7-2 to TRBJ2-7; D remains ambiguous. CDR1 and CDR2 (germline): SGHTA, FQGNSA. V was cut by 2 bases and J by 3 bases, with 20 bases left in between. The CDR3 runs 17 residues. The CDR3 sequence: CASSLPLGRRLNYEQYF. CDR3 nucleotide sequence: TGTGCCAGCAGCTTACCACTTGGACGGAGATTAAACTACGAGCAGTACTTC.

This clonotype came up many times. The chain couples TRBV6-1 to TRBJ1-2; 7 bases are shared with TRBD1. The germline V gene has CDR1 MNHNS and CDR2 SASEGT. Losses at the gene ends were 6 bases for V and 4 bases for J; bases not matched to a gene: 5. The CDR3 sequence is 13 residues long. The DNA for the CDR3 is TGTGCCAGCAGCCCACAGGGGACCTATGGCTACACCTTC. Protein product: CASSPQGTYGYTF.

As to this clonotype: Its ends do not fully match the called genes, so a read error is possible. The chain links TRBV20-1 to TRBJ2-3; TRBD2 agrees at 8 bases. Germline V gives CDR1 DFQATT, CDR2 SNEGSKA (reference sequence). The CDR3 consists of 17 residues. As DNA, the CDR3 is TGCTGTGCTAGAGACCTAGCGGGTAGAACTAGCACAGATACGCAGTATTTT. Translating it yields CCARDLAGRTSTDTQYF.

CDR3: CASSLDHATGITEAFF. Written as DNA, the CDR3 is TGTGCCAGCAGCTTAGATCACGCCACCGGTATCACTGAAGCTTTCTTT. The chain joins TRBV13 to TRBJ1-1; D unresolved. Trimming pared 1 base from V and 4 bases from J, leaving 16 bases between. The CDR3 is made up of 16 amino acids. Germline-derived CDR1 and CDR2 are PRHDT and FYEKMQ (reference sequence).

This clonotype was detected many times. V is TRBV20-1 and J is TRBJ2-1; D is unresolved. The length of the CDR3 is 13 residues. V lost 6 bases, J lost 8 bases, and 17 bases lay in between. Looked up from germline, CDR1 is DFQATT and CDR2 is SNEGSKA (reference sequence). CDR3 region: CSAPHRMVDEQFF. Written as DNA, the CDR3 is TGCAGTGCGCCTCATCGGATGGTTGATGAGCAGTTCTTC.

This clonotype was seen ten or more times. The V and J genes are TRBV3-1 and TRBJ2-1; 11 bases match TRBD2. This CDR3 has 16 amino acids. Germline values: CDR1 LGHDT, CDR2 YNNKEL (reference sequence). The ends lost 0 bases at V and 8 bases at J; junction bases unmatched: 6. In nucleotides, the CDR3 is TGTGCCAGCAGCCAAGATAGGGCTAGCGGGAGGTATGAGCAGTTCTTC. Translated: CASSQDRASGRYEQFF.

V and J are TRBV7-2 and TRBJ2-3; D may be TRBD2 (7 bases). The V end was cut by 5 bases, the J end by 1 base, with 13 bases between. The CDR3 consists of 15 residues. Per germline, CDR1 SGHTA and CDR2 FQGNSA. As DNA, the CDR3 is TGTGCCAGCAGCCCACGAGGGGGGGGCACAGATACGCAGTATTTT. Amino acid sequence: CASSPRGGGTDTQYF.

V is TRBV30 and J is TRBJ1-1; 8 bases map to TRBD1. The CDR3 loop spans 11 amino acids. The germline gives CDR1 GTSNPN, CDR2 SVGIG (reference sequence). Germline trimming cut 4 bases from V and 8 bases from J; bases unmatched to any gene: 3. As DNA, the CDR3 is TGTGCCTGGATGGGACAGGAAGAAGCTTTCTTT. Residues: CAWMGQEEAFF.

This clonotype has just a few counts. This chain joins TRBV30 and TRBJ2-7, with D perhaps given as TRBD1 or TRBD2 (6 bases each). Germline loops: CDR1 GTSNPN, CDR2 SVGIG (reference sequence). The CDR3 extends over 12 amino acids. Trimming pared 2 bases from V and 2 bases from J, leaving 7 bases between. The CDR3 spells CAWSRGPYEQYF. The CDR3 nucleotides are TGTGCCTGGAGTCGGGGGCCCTACGAGCAGTACTTC.

The table lists this clonotype with a few counts. The rearrangement links TRBV20-1 to TRBJ2-6, with 10 bases aligning to TRBD1. Germline CDR1 DFQATT, CDR2 SNEGSKA (reference sequence). The V and J ends lost 0 bases and 0 bases, in that order; junction bases with no gene match: 5. The CDR3 loop spans 18 amino acids. The CDR3 reads CSARETGGRNSGANVLTF. As DNA, the CDR3 is TGCAGTGCTAGAGAGACAGGGGGCCGTAACTCTGGGGCCAACGTCCTGACTTTC.

J is TRBJ2-2 and V is TRBV7-2, with 8 bases that match TRBD2. Unmatched junction bases numbered 9, after V lost 4 bases and J lost 5 bases. Germline values: CDR1 SGHTA, CDR2 FQGNSA. This CDR3 has 16 residues. The CDR3 is CASSSERGLDTGELFF. The CDR3 bases are TGTGCCAGCAGCTCGGAAAGGGGACTAGATACCGGGGAGCTGTTTTTT.

This chain connects TRBV4-2 to TRBJ2-5, with D maybe TRBD1 (5 bases). V gave up 1 base and J gave up 4 bases, with 16 bases separating them. CDR1 and CDR2 (germline): LGHNA, YNFKEQ. The CDR3 totals 16 residues. The CDR3 sequence: CASSQALGAAGETQYF. CDR3 DNA: TGTGCCAGCAGCCAAGCCCTAGGGGCTGCCGGAGAGACCCAGTACTTC.

This clonotype was counted at least ten times. The chain joins TRBV7-2 to TRBJ2-1, with TRBD2 identical over 11 bases. The J segment lost 8 bases and the V segment lost 0 bases, leaving 6 bases of the junction unmatched. Germline loops: CDR1 SGHTA, CDR2 FQGNSA. The CDR3 extends over 16 amino acids. The CDR3 loop is CASSLARSGRADEQFF. The DNA for the CDR3 is TGTGCCAGCAGCTTAGCCCGTAGCGGGAGGGCTGATGAGCAGTTCTTC.

This clonotype was seen at least ten times. The chain combines TRBV20-1 with TRBJ2-2; TRBD1 matches 8 bases. The V gene end was trimmed by 6 bases and the J gene end by 1 base; junction bases not matched to a gene: 4. Per the germline V gene, CDR1 is DFQATT and CDR2 is SNEGSKA (reference sequence). The CDR3 has 14 amino acids. Written as DNA, the CDR3 is TGCAGTGCCAGGGGGCTAGGGAACACCGGGGAGCTGTTTTTT. It codes for CSARGLGNTGELFF.

This clonotype was observed many times. The rearrangement links TRBV29-1 to TRBJ2-1; 10 nucleotides line up with TRBD2. Germline V gives CDR1 SQVTM, CDR2 ANQGSEA. With V trimmed by 6 bases and J by 8 bases, 16 bases remained unmatched. This CDR3 is 16 amino acids long. Here the CDR3 DNA reads TGCAGCGTAGCGGGTGGGGCTAGCGGGAGTAGAGATGAGCAGTTCTTC. This codes for CSVAGGASGSRDEQFF.

This clonotype was found many times. The CDR3 coding sequence is TGCAGCCACTCGGGGGAACCCTCTTATCATGAGCAGTTCTTC. This sequence encodes CSHSGEPSYHEQFF. The V and J genes are TRBV20-1 and TRBJ2-1, with D perhaps TRBD2 (6 bases). In germline, CDR1 is DFQATT, CDR2 SNEGSKA (reference sequence). The CDR3 contains 14 residues.

This clonotype was counted at least ten times. This chain connects TRBV7-9 to TRBJ2-7; no clear D gene. This CDR3 region has 13 residues. Germline CDR1 reads SEHNR; CDR2 reads FQNEAQ (reference sequence). With 3 bases removed from V and 2 bases from J, the gap between germline ends came to 8 bases. The CDR3 sequence: CASSFSATYEQYF. CDR3 DNA sequence: TGTGCCAGCAGCTTCTCGGCCACCTACGAGCAGTACTTC.

The sample holds many counts of this clonotype. The CDR3 protein is CASSPRHTDTQYF. The DNA of the CDR3 is TGTGCCAGCAGTCCTCGGCACACAGATACGCAGTATTTT. The chain uses TRBV12-3 or TRBV12-4 and TRBJ2-3; D remains ambiguous. With 5 bases removed from V and 2 bases from J, the gap between germline ends came to 8 bases. This CDR3 comprises 13 residues.

There are many counts of this clonotype. V and J are TRBV9 and TRBJ2-1; 9 nucleotides match TRBD2. This CDR3 contains 17 residues. Germline assignment: CDR1 SGDLS and CDR2 YYNGEE. The V gene end was trimmed by 0 bases and the J gene end by 7 bases; junction bases not matched to a gene: 11. The CDR3 DNA is TGTGCCAGCAGCGTAGATGTTGCGGGAGGGCTAAGTAATGAGCAGTTCTTC. Translation gives CASSVDVAGGLSNEQFF.

This clonotype appeared many times. This chain uses TRBV7-8 with TRBJ2-3, with unresolved D. V dropped 1 base and J dropped 5 bases, with 10 bases sitting between them. The CDR3 sequence is 14 residues long. The germline V gene encodes CDR1 SGHVS and CDR2 FQNEAQ. The CDR3 DNA reads as TGTGCCAGCAGCTTAGACCGGACCTTAGATACGCAGTATTTT. Its protein product is CASSLDRTLDTQYF.

The sample holds many counts of this clonotype. The chain combines TRBV5-1 with TRBJ2-4; unclear D gene. The ends were cut back, 2 bases at V and 5 bases at J, with 11 bases in the middle. The CDR3 is made up of 14 amino acids. CDR1 is SGHRS, CDR2 YFSETQ, per germline. CDR3 DNA: TGCGCCAGCAGCTTTTCGTTTCTCGAAAACATTCAGTACTTC. Translated, it gives CASSFSFLENIQYF.

This clonotype was seen many times. The chain employs TRBV20-1 and TRBJ1-2; TRBD1 aligns across 10 bases. The CDR3 has 14 residues. Germline CDR1 and CDR2: DFQATT and SNEGSKA (reference sequence). Trimming removed 7 bases from V and 4 bases from J; junction bases left unmatched: 9. DNA of the CDR3: TGCAGTGTCCCTCGACAGGGGGCTCTCTATGGCTACACCTTC. Translation gives CSVPRQGALYGYTF.

This clonotype occurred many times. J is TRBJ2-5 and V is TRBV7-3; possible D gene TRBD2, 5 bases. This CDR3 is built from 14 residues. Trimming stripped 4 bases from V and 4 bases from J, with 13 bases between. Per germline, CDR1 SGHTA and CDR2 FQGTGA. In DNA form, the CDR3 reads TGTGCCAGCAGCTCGGGGAATCCAAGAGAGACCCAGTACTTC. Translation: CASSSGNPRETQYF.

This clonotype has at least ten counts. The chain combines TRBV7-2 with TRBJ1-1; D gene unclear. The germline V and J ends were trimmed by 5 bases and 1 base, with 14 bases remaining between them. The germline V gene has CDR1 SGHTA and CDR2 FQGNSA. The CDR3 covers 15 residues. CDR3 sequence: CASSPSLTPNTEAFF. DNA of the CDR3: TGTGCCAGCAGCCCCAGCCTTACCCCGAACACTGAAGCTTTCTTT.

A single count supports this clonotype. The chain employs TRBV28 and TRBJ2-5, with D perhaps given as TRBD1 or TRBD2 (5 bases each). The ends were cut back, 7 bases at V and 6 bases at J, with 18 bases in the middle. Germline V gene data show CDR1 as MDHEN and CDR2 as SYDVKM. CDR3 length: 14 amino acids. This CDR3 is CASKTGTLGKTQYF. In DNA, the CDR3 is TGTGCCAGCAAAACCGGGACCCTAGGGAAGACCCAGTACTTC.

This clonotype showed up just a few times. The genes are TRBV20-1 and TRBJ2-5, with a tentative D call TRBD2 (5 bases). Trimming took 0 bases from V and 3 from J, leaving 11 bases between them. In germline, CDR1 is DFQATT, CDR2 SNEGSKA (reference sequence). CDR3 length equals 14 residues. CDR3 amino acids: CSARDMDGKETQYF. The CDR3 DNA sequence: TGCAGTGCTAGAGATATGGACGGGAAAGAGACCCAGTACTTC.